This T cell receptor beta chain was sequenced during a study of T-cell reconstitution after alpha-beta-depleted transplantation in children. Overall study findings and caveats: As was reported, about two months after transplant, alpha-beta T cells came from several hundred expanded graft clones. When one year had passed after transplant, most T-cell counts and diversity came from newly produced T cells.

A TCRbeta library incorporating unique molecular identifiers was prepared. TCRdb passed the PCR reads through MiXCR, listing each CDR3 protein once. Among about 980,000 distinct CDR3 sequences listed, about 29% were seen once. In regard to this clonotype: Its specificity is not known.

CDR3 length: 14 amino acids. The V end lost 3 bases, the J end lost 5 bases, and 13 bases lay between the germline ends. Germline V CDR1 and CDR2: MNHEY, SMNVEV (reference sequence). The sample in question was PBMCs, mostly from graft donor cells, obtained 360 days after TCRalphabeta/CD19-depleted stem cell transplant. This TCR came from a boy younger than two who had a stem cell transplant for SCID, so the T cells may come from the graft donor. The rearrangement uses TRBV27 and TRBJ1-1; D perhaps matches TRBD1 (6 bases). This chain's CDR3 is CASSFDRRGTEAFF. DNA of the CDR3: TGTGCCAGCAGTTTTGACAGGAGGGGGACTGAAGCTTTCTTT.